Sequencing of this T cell receptor (beta chain) was carried out in a study of response to subunit inactivated influenza vaccine. TCRdb reprocessed the RT-PCR reads via MiXCR and lists one record per CDR3 protein. The sample contains more than 550,000 distinct CDR3 sequences, roughly 12% of which appear only once. Comments on this clonotype: Its antigen is unknown.

General observations from the study: Each seasonal influenza vaccination recruits few new T cells, the authors suggested.

The CDR3 spans 14 residues. V dropped 2 bases and J dropped 2; count of bases not matched to a gene: 3. Germline lookup yields CDR1 DFQATT and CDR2 SNEGSKA (reference sequence). The origin of this receptor is a man in his forties or fifties who received an inactivated influenza vaccine. This specimen consisted of PBMCs from blood, obtained on the day of vaccination. The chain links TRBV20-1 to TRBJ1-5, with TRBD1 identical over 7 bases. CDR3 protein: CSARRGQGNQPQHF. For the CDR3, the DNA is TGCAGTGCTAGACGCGGACAGGGCAATCAGCCCCAGCATTTT.